This is a list of T cell receptor beta chains from one sample in a study of CD8 T cells in Susac syndrome. Each CDR3 protein gets one entry after TCRdb re-called the immunoSEQ multiplex PCR reads with MiXCR. Of about 180,000 distinct CDR3 sequences listed, just under 95% are singletons. The sequenced material came from CD4+ T cells from PBMCs. The receptors come from a human donor with Susac syndrome. Both conserved end residues are part of each CDR3. Fields, in order: V gene, D gene, clone size, J gene, CDR3 DNA, CDR3 protein. The D gene is left open where the match is weak. Not every row has a clone size; where given, it reads once, few, many or a size class.

V: TRBV20-1; D: NA; size: NA; J: TRBJ2-7; DNA: TGCAGTGCTAGACGCAGGGGTACCTACGAGCAGTACTTC; CDR3: CSARRRGTYEQYF
V: TRBV2; D: NA; size: NA; J: TRBJ1-5; DNA: TGTGCCAGCAGTACCTACAGCAATCAGCCCCAGCATTTT; CDR3: CASSTYSNQPQHF
V: TRBV3-1; D: NA; size: NA; J: TRBJ2-5; DNA: TGTGCCAGCAGCCAGCGCACATACCAAGAGACCCAGTACTTC; CDR3: CASSQRTYQETQYF
V: TRBV7-7; D: NA; size: once; J: TRBJ2-2; DNA: TGTGCCAGCAGCTTAGCTGGGTACGGCGGGGAGCTGTTTTTT; CDR3: CASSLAGYGGELFF
V: TRBV7-2; D: NA; size: NA; J: TRBJ2-6; DNA: TGTGCCAGCAGCCGGAACGCTGGGGCCAACGTCCTGACTTTC; CDR3: CASSRNAGANVLTF
V: TRBV10-3; D: NA; size: NA; J: TRBJ2-5; DNA: TGTGCCATCACTCCCGGCCTCCAAGAGACCCAGTACTTC; CDR3: CAITPGLQETQYF
V: TRBV20-1; D: TRBD1; size: NA; J: TRBJ1-4; DNA: TGCAGTGCTAGAGATCCCCAGACAGGGGCTGTGGAAAAACTGTTTTTT; CDR3: CSARDPQTGAVEKLFF
V: TRBV6-5; D: NA; size: NA; J: TRBJ1-5; DNA: TGTGCCAGCAACCCAAGCCCAGGGGCTCGCCAGCCCCAGCATTTT; CDR3: CASNPSPGARQPQHF
V: TRBV18; D: NA; size: NA; J: TRBJ2-2; DNA: TGTGCCAGCCGGAAGGACACCGGGGAGCTGTTTTTT; CDR3: CASRKDTGELFF
V: TRBV28; D: TRBD1; size: NA; J: TRBJ2-6; DNA: TGTGCCAGCAGTCCCGGGACAGGTAGAACTGGGGCCAACGTCCTGACTTTC; CDR3: CASSPGTGRTGANVLTF
V: TRBV7-2; D: NA; size: NA; J: TRBJ1-2; DNA: TGTGCCAGCAGCGATGACACCTATGGCTACACCTTC; CDR3: CASSDDTYGYTF
V: TRBV15; D: NA; size: NA; J: TRBJ2-7; DNA: TGTGCCACCAGCAGAGATCGGACCTCCTACGAGCAGTACTTC; CDR3: CATSRDRTSYEQYF
V: TRBV20-1; D: TRBD1; size: NA; J: TRBJ2-1; DNA: TGCAGTGCTAGCCGGACAGGGGAACAACGGCACAATGAGCAGTTCTTC; CDR3: CSASRTGEQRHNEQFF
V: TRBV20-1; D: NA; size: NA; J: TRBJ2-5; DNA: TGCAGTGCTAGAGATTTAGTTTTACAGTACTTC; CDR3: CSARDLVLQYF
V: TRBV12-3/TRBV12-4; D: TRBD2; size: NA; J: TRBJ2-1; DNA: TGTGCCAGCAGAGCCGCGGGAGCAAATGAGCAGTTCTTC; CDR3: CASRAAGANEQFF
V: TRBV5-1; D: NA; size: NA; J: TRBJ1-1; DNA: TGCGCCAGCAGCTGGAGCGGGGAGAGTGAAGCTTTCTTT; CDR3: CASSWSGESEAFF
V: TRBV6-6; D: NA; size: NA; J: TRBJ2-3; DNA: TGTGCCAGCAGTTACGGGGACATGGCAGATACGCAGTATTTT; CDR3: CASSYGDMADTQYF
V: TRBV20-1; D: TRBD2; size: NA; J: TRBJ2-5; DNA: TGCAGTGCTAGAGTACAGCGGGGGAGGCGGACCCAGTACTTC; CDR3: CSARVQRGRRTQYF